This entry lists 22 T cell receptor beta chains sequenced from one sample in a study of cytomegalovirus exposure and HLA in healthy donors. Libraries were prepared by immunoSEQ multiplex PCR; TCRdb keeps only in-frame clonotypes and omits some of them. The sample lists 250,000 to 400,000 clones, over 75% occurring once. The source material was PBMCs. The receptors originated from a man in his thirties or forties in good health and CMV-seronegative.

The V gene is TRBV5-4, the J gene TRBJ1-2; D remains ambiguous. CDR3 size: 12 residues. CDR1 is SGHNT, CDR2 YYREEE, per germline (reference sequence). V was trimmed by 4 bases and J by 7 bases, leaving 11 bases between them. CDR3 nucleotides: TGTGCCAGCAGCATCGCCAGTGGTGGCTACACCTTC. Its translation is CASSIASGGYTF.

The chain employs TRBV27 and TRBJ2-3, with 12 bases identical to TRBD2. Germline lookup yields CDR1 MNHEY and CDR2 SMNVEV (reference sequence). The ends lost 3 bases at V and 2 bases at J; junction bases unmatched: 12. This CDR3 contains 19 residues. This CDR3 is CASSFRLAGGLIFTDTQYF. Written as DNA, the CDR3 is TGTGCCAGCAGTTTCCGGCTAGCGGGGGGGCTTATTTTCACAGATACGCAGTATTTT.

This chain connects TRBV19 to TRBJ2-3; tentatively, D is TRBD1 (5 bases). Trimming shortened V by 3 bases and J by 6 bases, and 16 bases separated the two germline ends. Germline CDR1 and CDR2: LNHDA and SQIVND (reference sequence). The CDR3 contains 15 residues. CDR3: CASSMDTLNGDTQYF. In DNA form, the CDR3 reads TGTGCCAGTAGTATGGACACCCTGAACGGGGATACGCAGTATTTT.

The table lists this clone with a few counts. The rearrangement uses TRBV6-1 and TRBJ2-7; D gene ambiguous. Trimming took 7 bases from V and 4 from J, leaving 14 bases between them. This CDR3 comprises 13 residues. Germline CDR1 and CDR2: MNHNS and SASEGT. The chain's CDR3 is CASTWRPGYEQYF. CDR3 nucleotides: TGTGCCAGCACCTGGCGGCCTGGGTACGAGCAGTACTTC.

This clone was observed a few times. V usage is TRBV28 and J usage is TRBJ1-2; D gene uncertain. Germline V CDR1 and CDR2: MDHEN, SYDVKM. The CDR3 runs 15 residues. With 4 bases removed from V and 6 bases from J, the gap between germline ends came to 18 bases. The CDR3 sequence: CASSSIDRRGNGYTF. The CDR3 DNA is TGTGCCAGCAGTTCCATCGACCGAAGAGGGAATGGCTACACCTTC.

The chain carries TRBV7-8 and TRBJ2-3; D uncertain. Between the trimmed V and J ends, which lost 2 bases and 0 bases, there was a span of 12 bases. Germline assignment: CDR1 SGHVS and CDR2 FQNEAQ. The CDR3 extends over 16 amino acids. CDR3 DNA sequence: TGTGCCAGCAGCTTAAGCGACCCATTGAGCACAGATACGCAGTATTTT. This gives the protein CASSLSDPLSTDTQYF.

The V gene is TRBV4-3, the J gene TRBJ1-5, with a weak D call TRBD1 (5 bases). Germline lookup yields CDR1 LGHNA and CDR2 YSLEER. V was shortened by 0 bases and J by 0 bases, with 12 bases between the two germline ends. There are 17 residues in the CDR3. The CDR3 protein is CASSQETGINSNQPQHF. The CDR3 DNA reads as TGCGCCAGCAGCCAAGAAACAGGAATTAATAGCAATCAGCCCCAGCATTTT.

The chain uses TRBV5-1 and TRBJ2-5, with D possibly being TRBD2 (6 bases). Trimming took off 0 bases at V and 4 bases at J, with 13 bases between the two ends. Looked up from germline, CDR1 is SGHRS and CDR2 is YFSETQ. The CDR3 contains 15 residues. Here the CDR3 DNA reads TGCGCCAGCAGCTTGGTTGCCCTGGGGGGAGAGACCCAGTACTTC. Amino acids: CASSLVALGGETQYF.

This chain links TRBV7-9 with TRBJ2-3; D gene unclear. Trimming stripped 0 bases from V and 4 bases from J, with 11 bases between. Germline V gene data show CDR1 as SEHNR and CDR2 as FQNEAQ (reference sequence). This CDR3 is built from 15 residues. CDR3 residues: CASSLAPTSPDTQYF. Written as DNA, the CDR3 is TGTGCCAGCAGCTTAGCCCCTACTTCTCCAGATACGCAGTATTTT.

V and J are TRBV7-9 and TRBJ2-3; TRBD1 matches 10 bases. The length of the CDR3 is 16 residues. Germline-derived CDR1 and CDR2 are SEHNR and FQNEAQ (reference sequence). V lost 0 bases to trimming and J lost 6 bases; unmatched junction nucleotides: 6. CDR3 in DNA: TGTGCCAGCAGCTTAGCTAAGGGACAGGGGCGGGATACGCAGTATTTT. It encodes CASSLAKGQGRDTQYF.

The chain uses TRBV5-1 and TRBJ2-3; D ambiguous. The CDR3 consists of 12 residues. In germline, CDR1 is SGHRS, CDR2 YFSETQ. The V and J ends lost 0 bases and 6 bases respectively, with 5 bases between them. The CDR3: CASSLVADTQYF. The CDR3 DNA reads as TGCGCCAGCAGCTTGGTAGCTGATACGCAGTATTTT.

The genes are TRBV25-1 and TRBJ2-1; no clear D gene. In germline, CDR1 is MGHDK, CDR2 SYGVNS. The CDR3 totals 14 residues. Trimming took 4 bases from V and 3 from J, leaving 10 bases between them. In DNA, the CDR3 is TGTGCCAGCAGTGCCGACATAATCTACAATGAGCAGTTCTTC. This translates into CASSADIIYNEQFF.

The chain employs TRBV5-1 and TRBJ1-1; TRBD1 matches at 8 bases. The CDR3 contains 15 residues. Germline assignment: CDR1 SGHRS and CDR2 YFSETQ. The V gene end was trimmed by 4 bases and the J gene end by 5 bases; junction bases not matched to a gene: 10. The CDR3 coding sequence is TGCGCCAGCAGCCTAGTTCCAGGGGGCATGACTGAAGCTTTCTTT. This translates into CASSLVPGGMTEAFF.

The chain couples TRBV11-3 to TRBJ2-5; a weak D match, TRBD1 (6 bases). CDR3 length equals 14 residues. The ends were cut back, 5 bases at V and 2 bases at J, with 12 bases in the middle. Germline V gives CDR1 SGHNT, CDR2 YENEEA. The CDR3 region has the DNA TGTGCCAGCAGCCAGGACAGTATACAAGAGACCCAGTACTTC. Its translation is CASSQDSIQETQYF.

This clone has a handful of counts. The V and J genes are TRBV4-1 and TRBJ2-7; D is uncertain. The V gene's germline CDR1 is MGHRA and CDR2 YSYEKL. V dropped 1 base and J dropped 0 bases, with 13 bases sitting between them. The CDR3 spans 16 residues. CDR3 DNA sequence: TGCGCCAGCAGCCAAGGACTGGGTCTGAGCTCCTACGAGCAGTACTTC. Protein sequence: CASSQGLGLSSYEQYF.

This clone was seen just once. This chain connects TRBV5-6 to TRBJ1-2; TRBD1 aligns across 7 bases. The CDR3 runs 16 residues. With 7 bases clipped from V and 7 bases from J, the junction kept 19 bases outside the gene matches. In germline, CDR1 is SGHDT, CDR2 YYEEEE. This CDR3 is CASSTRNRGRGFGYTF. DNA of the CDR3: TGTGCCAGCTCGACCCGAAACAGGGGACGAGGTTTTGGCTACACCTTC.

The rearrangement links TRBV18 to TRBJ2-1, with 9 positions matching TRBD2. This CDR3 comprises 15 residues. CDR1 and CDR2 (germline): KGHSH, LQKENI. The trim removed 8 bases at V and 8 bases at J, leaving 13 bases unmatched. As DNA, the CDR3 is TGTGCCAGCCCCGAAGGCGGGGGGGCGACCGATGAGCAGTTCTTC. The encoded protein is CASPEGGGATDEQFF.

This rearrangement joins TRBV6-5 to TRBJ1-5, with 7 bases fitting TRBD1. J was trimmed by 4 bases and V by 6 bases; bases with no gene match: 6. From germline, CDR1 is MNHEY and CDR2 SVGAGI. The CDR3 loop spans 14 amino acids. The CDR3 reads CASRDRRGNQPQHF. CDR3 coding DNA: TGTGCCAGCAGGGACAGGCGGGGAAATCAGCCCCAGCATTTT.

There are a few counts of this clone. J is TRBJ1-6 and V is TRBV9; no definite D call. Germline CDR1 and CDR2: SGDLS and YYNGEE. The V end was cut by 7 bases, the J end by 13 bases, with 9 bases between. The CDR3 runs 10 residues. Here the CDR3 DNA reads TGTGCCAGCGGGGAGGATCCCCTCCACTTT. This encodes CASGEDPLHF.

The V and J genes are TRBV7-2 and TRBJ2-1; 7 positions match TRBD2. CDR3 length equals 15 residues. Looked up from germline, CDR1 is SGHTA and CDR2 is FQGNSA. The ends lost 4 bases at V and 0 bases at J; junction bases unmatched: 3. In DNA form, the CDR3 reads TGTGCCAGCAGCTCGAGCGGGGCCTCCTACAATGAGCAGTTCTTC. Its translation: CASSSSGASYNEQFF.

This chain uses TRBV18 with TRBJ1-1; 9 bases align to TRBD1. Looked up from germline, CDR1 is KGHSH and CDR2 is LQKENI. The CDR3 has 16 amino acids. Losses at the gene ends were 2 bases for V and 4 bases for J; bases not matched to a gene: 8. The CDR3 sequence: CASSPFRAGQGTEAFF. The CDR3, as DNA: TGTGCCAGCTCACCATTTCGGGCGGGACAGGGCACTGAAGCTTTCTTT.

V gene TRBV7-9 combines with J gene TRBJ2-7; possibly TRBD2 for D (7 bases). V was pared by 5 bases and J by 2 bases, with 13 bases between. CDR1 and CDR2 from the germline V gene are SEHNR and FQNEAQ (reference sequence). CDR3 length equals 14 residues. The CDR3 loop reads CASSPEGGAYEQYF. The CDR3 DNA reads as TGTGCCAGCAGCCCTGAAGGGGGGGCCTACGAGCAGTACTTC.